These 2 T cell receptor beta chains were all obtained from the same sample, sequenced in a study of T cell responses to AZD1222 COVID-19 vaccine. The protocol was immunoSEQ multiplex PCR, while the TCRdb copy is restricted to in-frame clones and leaves out a portion. The sample includes about 150,000 clones, 85% to 95% of them seen just once. This sample comprised peripheral blood, obtained 28 days after the second AZD1222 dose. These receptors came from an adult who received the AZD1222 COVID-19 vaccine.

The chain couples TRBV12-3 or TRBV12-4 to TRBJ2-1; 7 bases agree with TRBD1. The V gene end was trimmed by 6 bases and the J gene end by 7 bases; junction bases not matched to a gene: 3. The CDR3 is 12 amino acids. The CDR3: CASSQQGNEQFF. CDR3 in DNA: TGTGCCAGCAGCCAACAGGGGAATGAGCAGTTCTTC.

V and J are TRBV18 and TRBJ2-5; D call uncertain. Germline CDR1 reads KGHSH; CDR2 reads LQKENI. CDR3 length: 11 amino acids. V lost 6 bases and J 2 bases, leaving 4 bases between the germline ends. CDR3 loop: CASSLQETQYF. The CDR3 nucleotides are TGTGCCAGCTCGTTACAAGAGACCCAGTACTTC.